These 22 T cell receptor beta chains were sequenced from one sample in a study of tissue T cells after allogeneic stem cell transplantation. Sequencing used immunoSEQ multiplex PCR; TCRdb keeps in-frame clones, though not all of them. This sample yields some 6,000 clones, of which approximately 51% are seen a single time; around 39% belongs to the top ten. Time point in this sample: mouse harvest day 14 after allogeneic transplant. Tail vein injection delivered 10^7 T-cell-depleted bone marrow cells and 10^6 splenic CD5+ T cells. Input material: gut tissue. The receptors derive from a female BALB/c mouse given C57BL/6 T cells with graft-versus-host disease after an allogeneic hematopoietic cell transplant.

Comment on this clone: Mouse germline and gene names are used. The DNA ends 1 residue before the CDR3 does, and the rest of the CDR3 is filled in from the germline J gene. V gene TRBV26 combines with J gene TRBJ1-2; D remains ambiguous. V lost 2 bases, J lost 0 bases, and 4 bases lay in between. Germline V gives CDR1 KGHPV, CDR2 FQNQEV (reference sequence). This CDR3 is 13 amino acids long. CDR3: CASSLEANSDYTF. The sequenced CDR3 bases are TGTGCCAGCAGTCTGGAGGCAAACTCCGACTACACC.

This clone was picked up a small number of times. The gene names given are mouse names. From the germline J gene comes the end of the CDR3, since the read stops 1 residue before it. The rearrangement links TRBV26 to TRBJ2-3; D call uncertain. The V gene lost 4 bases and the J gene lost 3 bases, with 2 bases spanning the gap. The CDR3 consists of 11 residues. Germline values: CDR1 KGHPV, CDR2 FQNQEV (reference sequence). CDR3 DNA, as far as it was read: TGTGCCAGCAGTCAAGCAGAAACGCTGTAT. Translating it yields CASSQAETLY. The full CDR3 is CASSQAETLYF.

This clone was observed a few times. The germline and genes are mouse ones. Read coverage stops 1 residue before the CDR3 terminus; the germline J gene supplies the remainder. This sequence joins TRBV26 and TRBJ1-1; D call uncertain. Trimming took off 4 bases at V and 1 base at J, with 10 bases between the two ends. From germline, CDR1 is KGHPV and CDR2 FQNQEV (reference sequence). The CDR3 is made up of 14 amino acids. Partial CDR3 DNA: TGTGCCAGCAGTCGATCGGCCAAAAACACAGAAGTCTTC. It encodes CASSRSAKNTEVF. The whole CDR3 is CASSRSAKNTEVFF.

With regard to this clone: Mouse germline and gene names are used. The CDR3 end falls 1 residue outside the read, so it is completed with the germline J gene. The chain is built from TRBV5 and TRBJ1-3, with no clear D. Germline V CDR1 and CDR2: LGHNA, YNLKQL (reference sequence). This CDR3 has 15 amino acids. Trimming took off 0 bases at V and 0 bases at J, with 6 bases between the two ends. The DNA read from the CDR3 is TGTGCCAGCAGCCAAGAAGGCCTTTCTGGAAATACGCTCTAT. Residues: CASSQEGLSGNTLY. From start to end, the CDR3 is CASSQEGLSGNTLYF.

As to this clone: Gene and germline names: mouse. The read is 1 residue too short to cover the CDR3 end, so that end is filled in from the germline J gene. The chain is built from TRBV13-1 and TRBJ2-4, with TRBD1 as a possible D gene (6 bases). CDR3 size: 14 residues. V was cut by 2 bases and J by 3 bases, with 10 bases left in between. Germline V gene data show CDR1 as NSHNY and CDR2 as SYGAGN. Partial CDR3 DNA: TGTGCCAGCAGTGAAGGGGGACACCAAAACACCTTGTAC. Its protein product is CASSEGGHQNTLY. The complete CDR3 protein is CASSEGGHQNTLYF.

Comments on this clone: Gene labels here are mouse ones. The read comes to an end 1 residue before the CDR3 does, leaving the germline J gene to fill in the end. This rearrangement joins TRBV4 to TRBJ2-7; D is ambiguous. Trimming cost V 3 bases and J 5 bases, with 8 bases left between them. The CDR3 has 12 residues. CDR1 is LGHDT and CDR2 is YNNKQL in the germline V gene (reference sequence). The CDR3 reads CASSYPGNEQYF. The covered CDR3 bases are TGTGCCAGCAGCTACCCGGGGAATGAACAGTAC.

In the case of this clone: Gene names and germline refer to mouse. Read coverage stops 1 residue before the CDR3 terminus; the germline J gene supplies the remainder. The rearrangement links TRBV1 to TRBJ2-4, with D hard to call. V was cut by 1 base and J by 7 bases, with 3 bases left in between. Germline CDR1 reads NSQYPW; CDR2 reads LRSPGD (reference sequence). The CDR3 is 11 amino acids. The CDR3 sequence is CTCSAGDTLYF. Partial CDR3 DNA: TGCACCTGCAGTGCAGGGGACACCTTGTAC.

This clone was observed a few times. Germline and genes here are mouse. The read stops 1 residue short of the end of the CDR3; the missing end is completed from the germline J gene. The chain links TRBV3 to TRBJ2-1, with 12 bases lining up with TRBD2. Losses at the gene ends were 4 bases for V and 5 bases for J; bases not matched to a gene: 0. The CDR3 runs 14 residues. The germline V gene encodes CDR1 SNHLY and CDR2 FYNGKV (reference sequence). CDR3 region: CASSWDWGDAEQFF. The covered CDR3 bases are TGTGCCAGCAGCTGGGACTGGGGGGATGCTGAGCAGTTC.

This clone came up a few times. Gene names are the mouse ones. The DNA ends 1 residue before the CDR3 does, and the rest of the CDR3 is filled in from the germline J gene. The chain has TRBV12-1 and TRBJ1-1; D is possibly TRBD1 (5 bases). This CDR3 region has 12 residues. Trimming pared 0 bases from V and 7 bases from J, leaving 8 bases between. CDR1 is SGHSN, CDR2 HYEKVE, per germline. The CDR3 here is CASSLEGIEVFF. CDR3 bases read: TGTGCCAGCTCTCTCGAGGGGATAGAAGTCTTC.

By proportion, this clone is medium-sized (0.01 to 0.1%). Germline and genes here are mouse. CDR3 in amino acids: CASSLLAGYEQYF. The covered CDR3 bases are TGTGCCAGCAGCTTATTGGCTGGGTATGAACAGTAC. V gene TRBV3 combines with J gene TRBJ2-7, with D tentatively TRBD2 (5 bases). The missing CDR3 end, 1 residue past where the read stops, is filled in from the germline J gene. CDR1 and CDR2 (germline): SNHLY, FYNGKV (reference sequence). V was pared by 2 bases and J by 4 bases, with 9 bases between. The CDR3 is made up of 13 amino acids.

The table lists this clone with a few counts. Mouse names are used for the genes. CDR3 DNA (partial): TGTGCCAGCTCTCGGACTGGGGGCTATGCTGAGCAGTTC. It is translated as CASSRTGGYAEQF. The complete CDR3 sequence is CASSRTGGYAEQFF. This sequence joins TRBV12-1 and TRBJ2-1; 10 positions match TRBD2. The CDR3 is cut off 1 residue early in the read; its end comes from the germline J gene. The CDR3 extends over 14 amino acids. Per germline, CDR1 SGHSN and CDR2 HYEKVE. The trim removed 2 bases at V and 3 bases at J, leaving 0 bases unmatched.

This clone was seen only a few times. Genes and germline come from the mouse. The sequenced CDR3 bases are TGTGCCAGCAGCCACCCGGGACTGGGGGAAGACACCCAGTAC. Residues: CASSHPGLGEDTQY. From start to end, the CDR3 is CASSHPGLGEDTQYF. The rearrangement links TRBV2 to TRBJ2-5, with 11 positions matching TRBD2. The read ends 1 residue early relative to the CDR3; the germline J gene fills the gap. From germline, CDR1 is LGHNA and CDR2 YSYQKL. This CDR3 has 15 residues. The ends lost 3 bases at V and 4 bases at J; junction bases unmatched: 3.

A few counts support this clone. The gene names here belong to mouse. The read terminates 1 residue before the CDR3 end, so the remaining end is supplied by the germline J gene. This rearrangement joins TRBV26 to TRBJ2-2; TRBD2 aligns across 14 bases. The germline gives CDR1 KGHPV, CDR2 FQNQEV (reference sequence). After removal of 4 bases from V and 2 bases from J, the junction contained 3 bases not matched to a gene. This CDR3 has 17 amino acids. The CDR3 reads CASSRDWGGANTGQLYF. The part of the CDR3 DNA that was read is TGTGCCAGCAGTCGGGACTGGGGGGGCGCGAACACCGGGCAGCTCTAC.

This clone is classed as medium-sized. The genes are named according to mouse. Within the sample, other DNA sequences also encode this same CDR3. The CDR3 spells CASSLDSYEQYF. The part of the CDR3 DNA that was read is TGTGCCAGCAGTCTAGACAGTTATGAACAGTAC. This chain joins TRBV26 and TRBJ2-7; tentatively, D is TRBD1 (5 bases). The sequence runs out 1 residue before the end of the CDR3; the remainder is reconstructed from the germline J gene. The CDR3 is 12 amino acids. Trimming shortened V by 3 bases and J by 4 bases, and 7 bases separated the two germline ends. The germline V gene has CDR1 KGHPV and CDR2 FQNQEV (reference sequence).

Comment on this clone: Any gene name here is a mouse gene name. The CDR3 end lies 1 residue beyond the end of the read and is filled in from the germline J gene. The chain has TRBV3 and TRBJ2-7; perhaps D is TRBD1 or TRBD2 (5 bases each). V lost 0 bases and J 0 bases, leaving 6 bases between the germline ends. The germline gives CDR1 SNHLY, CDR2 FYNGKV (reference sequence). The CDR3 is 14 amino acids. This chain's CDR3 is CASSLAGASYEQYF. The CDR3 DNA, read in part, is TGTGCCAGCAGCTTAGCAGGGGCCTCCTATGAACAGTAC.

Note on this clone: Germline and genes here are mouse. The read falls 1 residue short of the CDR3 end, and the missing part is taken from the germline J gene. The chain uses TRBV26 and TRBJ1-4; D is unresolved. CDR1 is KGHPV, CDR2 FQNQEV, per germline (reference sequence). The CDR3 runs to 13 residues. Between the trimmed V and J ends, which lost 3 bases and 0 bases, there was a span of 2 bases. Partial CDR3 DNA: TGTGCCAGCAGTCTAATTTCCAACGAAAGATTATTT. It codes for CASSLISNERLF. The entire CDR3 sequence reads CASSLISNERLFF. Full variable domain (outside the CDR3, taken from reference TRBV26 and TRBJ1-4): NSKVIQTPRYLVKGQGQKAKMRCIPEKGHPVVFWYQQNKNNEFKFLINFQNQEVLQQIDMTEKRFSAECPSNSPCSLEIQSSEAGDSALYLCASSLISNERLFFGHGTKLSVL.

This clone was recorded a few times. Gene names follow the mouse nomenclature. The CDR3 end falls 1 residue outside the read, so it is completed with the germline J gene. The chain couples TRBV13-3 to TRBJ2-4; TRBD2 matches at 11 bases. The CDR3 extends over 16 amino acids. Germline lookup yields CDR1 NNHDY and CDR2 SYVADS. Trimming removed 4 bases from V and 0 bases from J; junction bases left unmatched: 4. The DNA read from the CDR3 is TGTGCCAGCAGTTCCGGGACTGGGGGTAGTCAAAACACCTTGTAC. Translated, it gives CASSSGTGGSQNTLY. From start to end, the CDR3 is CASSSGTGGSQNTLYF.

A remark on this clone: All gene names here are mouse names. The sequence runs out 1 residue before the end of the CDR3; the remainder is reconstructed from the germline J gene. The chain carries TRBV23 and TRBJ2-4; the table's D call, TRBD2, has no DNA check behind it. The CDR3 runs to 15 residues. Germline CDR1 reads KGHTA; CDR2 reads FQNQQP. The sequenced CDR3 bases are TGCTCCAGCAGGCGGACTGGTTCTAGTCAAAACACCTTGTAC. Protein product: CSSRRTGSSQNTLY. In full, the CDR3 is CSSRRTGSSQNTLYF.

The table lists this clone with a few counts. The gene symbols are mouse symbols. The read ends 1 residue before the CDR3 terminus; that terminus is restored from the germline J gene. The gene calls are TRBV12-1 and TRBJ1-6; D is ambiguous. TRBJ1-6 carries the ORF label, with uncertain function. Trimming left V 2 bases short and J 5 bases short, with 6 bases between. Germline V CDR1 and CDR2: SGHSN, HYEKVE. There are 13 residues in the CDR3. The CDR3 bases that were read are TGTGCCAGCTCTCGGCAAAATAATTCGCCCCTCTAC. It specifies CASSRQNNSPLY. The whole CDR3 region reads CASSRQNNSPLYF.

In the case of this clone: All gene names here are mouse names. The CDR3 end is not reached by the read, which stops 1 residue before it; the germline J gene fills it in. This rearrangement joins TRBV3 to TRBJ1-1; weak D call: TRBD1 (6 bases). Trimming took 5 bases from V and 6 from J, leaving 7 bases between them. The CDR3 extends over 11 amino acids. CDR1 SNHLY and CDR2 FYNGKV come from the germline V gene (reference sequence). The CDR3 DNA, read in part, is TGTGCCAGCAGCGAGGGGGCAGAAGTCTTC. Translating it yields CASSEGAEVF. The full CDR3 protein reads CASSEGAEVFF.

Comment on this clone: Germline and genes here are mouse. The CDR3 sequence is CASSLDSSGNTLYF. The sequenced part of the CDR3 DNA is TGTGCCAGCAGCTTGGACAGTTCTGGAAATACGCTCTAT. The chain recombines TRBV3 with TRBJ1-3; a possible D gene is TRBD1 (6 bases). The read falls 1 residue short of the CDR3 end, and the missing part is taken from the germline J gene. Germline assignment: CDR1 SNHLY and CDR2 FYNGKV (reference sequence). V lost 3 bases, J lost 0 bases, and 6 bases lay in between. CDR3 length: 14 amino acids.

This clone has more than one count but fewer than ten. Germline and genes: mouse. The covered CDR3 bases are TGTGCCAGCAGTCGGACAGGGAGCTCCTATGAACAGTAC. This sequence encodes CASSRTGSSYEQY. The complete CDR3 sequence is CASSRTGSSYEQYF. This sequence joins TRBV15 and TRBJ2-7; 8 bases map to TRBD1. The CDR3 end is not reached by the read, which stops 1 residue before it; the germline J gene fills it in. V was pared by 5 bases and J by 0 bases, with 3 bases of the junction left unmatched. The CDR3 sequence is 14 residues long. CDR1 and CDR2 (germline): SGHND, FRSKSL.